These 9 T cell receptor beta chains came from one sample sequenced in a study of regulatory T cells in long-lasting Graves disease. Arm-PCR of CDR3 regions with iRepertoire HTBI primers generated TCR beta libraries. TCRdb re-analysed the multiplex PCR reads in MiXCR, keeping a single row per CDR3 protein. The sample records about 220,000 distinct CDR3 sequences, roughly 20% being singletons. Time point meaning: newly diagnosed GD, antithyroid drugs for less than 3 months. After RNA was extracted from PBMCs, the TCR library was made from it. This same sample was also part of a study on T cells in Graves' hyperthyroidism and ophthalmopathy.

The sample in question was peripheral blood mononuclear cells (PBMCs), obtained at new diagnosis, from a patient treated with antithyroid drugs. These receptors all stem from a woman aged 25 to 39 with Graves disease.

Regarding this clonotype: Mismatch with germline at one junction end may stem from a read error. The chain recombines TRBV5-6 with TRBJ2-2; TRBD1 agrees at 9 bases. This CDR3 spans 15 amino acids. Germline-derived CDR1 and CDR2 are SGHDT and YYEEEE. CDR3 sequence (DNA): TGTGCCAGCAGCCCGGGACAGGGCCGCACCGGGAAGCTGTTTTTT. Translation: CASSPGQGRTGKLFF.

The J gene is TRBJ1-2, the V gene TRBV19; possibly TRBD1 for D (6 bases). V lost 4 bases to trimming and J lost 3 bases, with 6 bases between them. The CDR3 consists of 12 residues. Germline assignment: CDR1 LNHDA and CDR2 SQIVND (reference sequence). CDR3 in amino acids: CASSKGDYGYTF. The CDR3 DNA is TGTGCCAGTAGTAAGGGGGACTATGGCTACACCTTC.

This chain connects TRBV19 to TRBJ2-2, with TRBD1 matching over 9 bases. Trimming at V came to 3 bases and at J to 0 bases, leaving 11 bases not matched to a gene. CDR1 is LNHDA, CDR2 SQIVND, per germline (reference sequence). CDR3 length equals 19 residues. In DNA form, the CDR3 reads TGTGCCAGTAGTATCGCCAATCACAGGGGGCGGGCGAACACCGGGGAGCTGTTTTTT. Protein: CASSIANHRGRANTGELFF.

This clonotype was detected many times. This chain links TRBV11-2 with TRBJ1-1, with TRBD1 identical over 7 bases. V was pared by 5 bases and J by 5 bases, with 8 bases of the junction left unmatched. Germline CDR1 SGHAT, CDR2 FQNNGV. This CDR3 has 14 residues. In DNA form, the CDR3 reads TGTGCCAGCAGCCCGAAGACAGGGATGACTGAAGCTTTCTTT. This encodes CASSPKTGMTEAFF.

Many counts were recorded for this clonotype. The chain has TRBV6-5 and TRBJ2-7, with D perhaps matching TRBD2 (5 bases). The CDR3 consists of 16 residues. Between the trimmed V and J ends, which lost 2 bases and 6 bases, there was a span of 20 bases. Germline CDR1 MNHEY, CDR2 SVGAGI. The CDR3 DNA reads as TGTGCCAGCAGTTACAGTAACGTGGGCCCGGGGTCCGAGCAGTACTTC. It yields the protein CASSYSNVGPGSEQYF.

The sample holds a few counts of this clonotype. V gene TRBV9 combines with J gene TRBJ2-3, with D possibly matching TRBD2 (5 bases). This CDR3 is built from 15 residues. Germline V gene lookup returns CDR1 SGDLS and CDR2 YYNGEE. V was clipped by 1 base and J by 1 base, with 10 bases between them. CDR3 nucleotide sequence: TGTGCCAGCAGCGTAAGGTCAGCGGGCACAGATACGCAGTATTTT. It translates to CASSVRSAGTDTQYF.

A remark on this clonotype: A far larger clone is off by one base, so a read error is likely. The CDR3 bases are TGTGCCAGCAGTTTCACGGGAGGGGCAAATGAGCAGTACTTC. Residues: CASSFTGGANEQYF. J is TRBJ2-7 and V is TRBV12-3 or TRBV12-4; 8 bases fit TRBD2. This CDR3 has 14 amino acids. V gave up 3 bases and J gave up 7 bases; unmatched junction bases: 8.

This clonotype occurred many times. The chain has TRBV20-1 and TRBJ1-3; tentative D call: TRBD1 (5 bases). Germline assignment: CDR1 DFQATT and CDR2 SNEGSKA (reference sequence). V lost 1 base, J lost 2 bases, and 12 bases lay in between. The CDR3 sequence is 15 residues long. The CDR3 sequence is CSARAGHSPGNTIYF. CDR3 sequence (DNA): TGCAGTGCTAGAGCCGGACATTCACCTGGAAACACCATATATTTT.

For this clonotype: At one end, the junction sequence differs from germline, possibly due to a read error. This chain joins TRBV2 and TRBJ1-3, with unresolved D. The germline CDR1 and CDR2 sequences are SNHLY and FYNNEI. This CDR3 contains 13 residues. CDR3 in amino acids: CTSTRTAGNTMYF. The CDR3 region has the DNA TGTACCAGCACGAGGACCGCCGGAAACACCATGTATTTT.